These 17 T cell receptor beta chains were sequenced from one sample in a study of tumor-infiltrating lymphocytes in primary liver carcinoma. Starting from approximately 0.45 ug of total RNA, TCR beta cDNA was produced with a primer in the constant region. Employing slightly modified ARM-PCR, three nested multiplex PCR rounds were run, and these gave rise to the TCR beta libraries. Forward primers for TRBV1-TRBV30 and a C-beta reverse primer served the first two PCR rounds, at about 9 cycles each. Using its own MiXCR run on the multiplex PCR reads, TCRdb lists one record per CDR3 protein. The data show 180,000 or so distinct CDR3 sequences, with 60% seen just once and 72% held by the top ten. Germline DNA was also extracted, while the blood RNA originated from unsorted whole blood. Material: peripheral blood. The receptors stem from a man aged 40-49 years with primary liver carcinoma and hepatitis B virus infection.

This clonotype was detected only once. A junction end diverges from the germline sequence, so it may reflect a read error. The chain has TRBV11-2 and TRBJ1-1; 12 bases map to TRBD1. The length of the CDR3 is 18 residues. Germline lookup yields CDR1 SGHAT and CDR2 FQNNGV. CDR3 bases: TGTGACAGCAGCGGGGACAGGGGGCAAGTCGGGAAGGGCACTGAAGCTTTCTTT. Amino acid sequence: CDSSGDRGQVGKGTEAFF.

The chain is built from TRBV10-3 and TRBJ2-2; TRBD1 aligns across 8 bases. The J segment lost 3 bases and the V segment lost 6 bases, leaving 3 bases of the junction unmatched. CDR3 length: 14 amino acids. The V gene's germline CDR1 is ENHRY and CDR2 SYGVKD. Here the CDR3 reads CAISRGQDTGELFF. The CDR3 nucleotides read TGTGCCATCAGCAGGGGGCAGGACACCGGGGAGCTGTTTTTT.

Turning to this clonotype: Since the CDR3 does not end with the conserved phenylalanine or tryptophan, this likely comes from a read error. The genes are TRBV11-3 and TRBJ2-3; no reliable D call. The CDR3 length is 13 residues. V lost 3 bases and J 4 bases, leaving 8 bases between the germline ends. Per germline, CDR1 SGHNT and CDR2 YENEEA. The CDR3 region is CASSFGPADTQYS. The DNA of the CDR3 is TGTGCCAGCAGCTTCGGACCTGCAGATACGCAGTATTCT.

Only a few counts were recorded for this clonotype. The junction differs from germline at one of its ends, possibly a read error. The chain is built from TRBV11-2 and TRBJ2-4; maybe TRBD2 (5 bases). The CDR3 runs to 16 residues. Germline assignment: CDR1 SGHAT and CDR2 FQNNGV. Written as DNA, the CDR3 is TGTGCCAGCAGCTTAGAGGGGTGGGGAGCCAAAACCATTCAGTACTTC. Encoded protein: CASSLEGWGAKTIQYF.

The CDR3 protein is CASSHTLSGANVLTF. The CDR3 coding sequence is TGTGCCAGCAGCCATACACTCTCTGGGGCCAACGTCCTGACTTTC. The V gene is TRBV6-6, the J gene TRBJ2-6; D gene ambiguous. This CDR3 is 15 amino acids long. From germline, CDR1 is MNHNY and CDR2 SVGAGI (reference sequence). Trimming removed 6 bases from V and 0 bases from J, with 9 bases in between.

This clonotype was observed at least ten times. The rearrangement uses TRBV11-2 and TRBJ2-2; 10 nucleotides agree with TRBD1. This CDR3 contains 16 residues. V dropped 4 bases and J dropped 1; count of bases not matched to a gene: 3. In germline, CDR1 is SGHAT, CDR2 FQNNGV. The CDR3 sequence: CASSWGQGLNTGELFF. The CDR3 DNA reads TGTGCCAGCAGCTGGGGACAGGGGTTGAACACCGGGGAGCTGTTTTTT.

A word on this clonotype: With a much larger clone just one base away, this may be a read error. V gene TRBV29-1 combines with J gene TRBJ1-2; no firm D call. The germline gives CDR1 SQVTM, CDR2 ANQGSEA. CDR3 size: 13 residues. Here the CDR3 DNA reads TGCGGCGTTGAAGCACCAGGAGTTGGTGGCTACACCTTC. Translated: CGVEAPGVGGYTF.

This clonotype was detected only a few times. The rearrangement joins TRBV29-1 to TRBJ1-5; 8 bases agree with TRBD1. Germline V CDR1 and CDR2: SQVTM, ANQGSEA. This CDR3 spans 13 amino acids. V gave up 4 bases and J gave up 4 bases; unmatched junction bases: 3. The CDR3 sequence: CSVGTGHNQPQHF. CDR3 DNA sequence: TGCAGCGTTGGGACAGGGCATAATCAGCCCCAGCATTTT.

This clonotype turned up a few times. The junction departs from germline at one end; a sequencing error may be responsible. The J gene is TRBJ2-1, the V gene TRBV12-3 or TRBV12-4; 10 bases align to TRBD1. The CDR3 contains 15 residues. The CDR3 region is CASSKTGGSFNEQFF. The CDR3 DNA follows: TGTGCCAGCAGCAAGACAGGGGGCTCCTTCAATGAGCAGTTCTTC.

Of note for this clonotype: At one end the junction does not follow the germline gene, possibly because of a read error. The V gene is TRBV6-5, the J gene TRBJ2-2; 8 bases agree with TRBD1. The CDR3 contains 16 residues. Germline V CDR1 and CDR2: MNHEY, SVGAGI. CDR3 nucleotide sequence: TGTGCCAACAGTTACTCGACAGGGGCGAACACCGGGGAGCTGTTTTTT. Translation gives CANSYSTGANTGELFF.

This chain joins TRBV6-5 and TRBJ2-1; 7 bases are a match to TRBD2. Germline V gene lookup returns CDR1 MNHEY and CDR2 SVGAGI. This CDR3 spans 16 amino acids. The V segment lost 6 bases and the J segment 4 bases; nucleotides outside the gene matches: 12. DNA of the CDR3: TGTGCCAGCAGCCCGGACCGGACTAGGCCTTACAATGAGCAGTTCTTC. Protein product: CASSPDRTRPYNEQFF.

As regards this clonotype: With a much larger clone just one base away, this may be a read error. The chain couples TRBV11-2 to TRBJ2-1; D is possibly TRBD2 (6 bases). Germline assignment: CDR1 SGHAT and CDR2 FQNNGV. This CDR3 is built from 15 residues. CDR3: CASSSSSVSGNVQFF. The CDR3 DNA follows: TGTGCCAGCAGCTCCTCTAGCGTTTCGGGAAATGTGCAGTTCTTC.

Turning to this clonotype: The junction does not match germline at one end; this may be a read error. The rearrangement links TRBV29-1 to TRBJ2-5; TRBD1 matches 10 bases. CDR1 and CDR2 from the germline V gene are SQVTM and ANQGSEA. The CDR3 runs 13 residues. The CDR3 spells CSVDRGQEETKYF. Here the CDR3 DNA reads TGCAGCGTCGACAGGGGGCAGGAGGAGACCAAGTACTTC.

This clonotype showed up many times. V gene TRBV30 combines with J gene TRBJ1-2; a weak D match, TRBD1 (6 bases). This CDR3 is 14 amino acids long. Trimming shortened V by 3 bases and J by 3 bases, and 14 bases separated the two germline ends. Germline lookup yields CDR1 GTSNPN and CDR2 SVGIG (reference sequence). The CDR3 loop is CAWSLQGWDYGYTF. CDR3 bases: TGTGCCTGGAGCCTACAGGGTTGGGACTATGGCTACACCTTC.

Comments on this clonotype: A clone one base away is much larger, so this may be a read error. This chain joins TRBV11-2 and TRBJ1-5; the D is unclear. The CDR3 extends over 14 amino acids. Germline-derived CDR1 and CDR2 are SGHAT and FQNNGV. As DNA, the CDR3 is TGTGCCAGCATCTTATCACAGTACAATCAGCCCCAGCATTTT. Residues: CASILSQYNQPQHF.

There are many counts of this clonotype. This rearrangement joins TRBV29-1 to TRBJ2-7; TRBD2 is a possible D gene (6 bases). The CDR3 runs 12 residues. In germline, CDR1 is SQVTM, CDR2 ANQGSEA. V was trimmed by 2 bases and J by 4 bases, leaving 9 bases between them. In DNA form, the CDR3 reads TGCAGCGTTGAACTAGCGCGGTACGAGCAGTACTTC. Protein product: CSVELARYEQYF.

At least ten counts were recorded for this clonotype. V gene TRBV11-2 combines with J gene TRBJ2-5, with D possibly being TRBD2 (5 bases). The V end was cut by 5 bases, the J end by 4 bases, with 11 bases between. CDR1 and CDR2 from the germline V gene are SGHAT and FQNNGV. This CDR3 comprises 13 residues. In DNA, the CDR3 is TGTGCCAGCAGCCCCGGGATAGGAGAGACCCAGTACTTC. It specifies CASSPGIGETQYF. Full variable domain (remainder filled in from reference TRBV11-2 and TRBJ2-5): EAGVAQSPRYKIIEKRQSVAFWCNPISGHATLYWYQQILGQGPKLLIQFQNNGVVDDSQLPKDRFSAERLKGVDSTLKIQPAKLEDSAVYLCASSPGIGETQYFGPGTRLLVL.